This T cell receptor (beta chain) was obtained from a study of T-cell reconstitution after alpha-beta-depleted transplantation in children. Preparation of the TCRbeta library was carried out with unique molecular identifiers. TCRdb re-analysed the PCR reads in MiXCR, keeping a single row per CDR3 protein. The table has 450,000 to 600,000 distinct CDR3 sequences, under 15% seen once. After removal of 3 bases from V and 5 bases from J, the junction contained 6 bases not matched to a gene. The CDR3 length is 14 residues. Germline CDR1 and CDR2: DFQATT and SNEGSKA (reference sequence). Comments on this clonotype: Its cognate antigen is unknown.

Study results and caveats: After transplant, at about two months, alpha-beta T cells were reportedly derived from several hundred expanded graft clones. Surviving thymic progenitors and recipient T cells were the source of high TCRbeta diversity at day 60 in some patients. Newly generated T cells supplied most T-cell counts and diversity one year post-transplant.

The sequence derives from a male patient between 5 and 17 years old who had a stem cell transplant for acute myeloid leukemia, so the T cells may come from the graft donor. This material consisted of PBMCs, mostly from graft donor cells, taken 360 days after TCRalphabeta/CD19-depleted stem cell transplant. The V gene is TRBV20-1, the J gene TRBJ2-3, with 9 bases lining up with TRBD2. In DNA, the CDR3 is TGCAGTGCTAGCGCGGGAGGGGGCCGAGATACGCAGTATTTT. As protein: CSASAGGGRDTQYF.